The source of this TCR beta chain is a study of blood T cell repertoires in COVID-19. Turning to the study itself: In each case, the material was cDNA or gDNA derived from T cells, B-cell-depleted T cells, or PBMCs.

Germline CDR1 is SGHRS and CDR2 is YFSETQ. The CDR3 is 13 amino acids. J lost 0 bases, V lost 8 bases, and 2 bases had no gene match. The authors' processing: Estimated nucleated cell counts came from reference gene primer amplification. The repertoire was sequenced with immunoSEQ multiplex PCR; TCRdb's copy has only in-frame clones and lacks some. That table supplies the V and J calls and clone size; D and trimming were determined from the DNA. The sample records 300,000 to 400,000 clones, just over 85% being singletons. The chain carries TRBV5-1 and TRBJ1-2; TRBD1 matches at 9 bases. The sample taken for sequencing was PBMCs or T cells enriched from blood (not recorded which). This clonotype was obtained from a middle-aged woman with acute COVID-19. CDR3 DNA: TGCGCCAGAACAGGGGGCTCTAACTATGGCTACACCTTC. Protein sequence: CARTGGSNYGYTF.